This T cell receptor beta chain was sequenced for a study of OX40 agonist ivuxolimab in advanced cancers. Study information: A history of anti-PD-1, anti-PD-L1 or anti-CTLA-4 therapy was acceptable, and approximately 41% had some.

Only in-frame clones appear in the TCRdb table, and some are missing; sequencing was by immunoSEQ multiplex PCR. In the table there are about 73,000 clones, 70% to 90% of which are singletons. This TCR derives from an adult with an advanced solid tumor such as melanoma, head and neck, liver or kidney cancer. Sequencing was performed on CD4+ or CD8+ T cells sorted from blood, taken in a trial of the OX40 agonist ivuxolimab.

CDR3 sequence reads: CASGGGLSTDTQYF. The CDR3 DNA sequence: TGTGCCAGCGGTGGGGGGCTCAGCACAGATACGCAGTATTTT. The chain links TRBV7-2 to TRBJ2-3, with D perhaps TRBD1 or TRBD2 (6 bases each). Trimming took off 8 bases at V and 0 bases at J, with 12 bases between the two ends. The CDR3 runs 14 residues. Germline V gives CDR1 SGHTA, CDR2 FQGNSA. The entire variable domain, with the rest obtained from reference TRBV7-2 and TRBJ2-3, is as follows: GAGVSQSPSNKVTEKGKDVELRCDPISGHTALYWYRQSLGQGLEFLIYFQGNSAPDKSGLPSDRFSAERTGGSVSTLTIQRTQQEDSAVYLCASGGGLSTDTQYFGPGTRLTVL.